The clone carrying this T cell receptor (beta chain) was counted ten times or more. The V end lost 6 bases, the J end lost 4 bases, and 12 bases lay between the germline ends. CDR3 size: 13 residues. Germline-derived CDR1 and CDR2 are SGHVS and FQNEAQ. Using RNA transcripts, the TCR beta CDR3 regions were amplified. Following a first-round RT-PCR that used HTBI primers, a second-round multiplex PCR was carried out. TCRdb ran MiXCR on the multiplex PCR reads and lists one entry per CDR3 protein. The sample lists more than 550,000 distinct CDR3 sequences, more than 40% occurring once. The sample comes from a study of Graves' ophthalmopathy and Graves' hyperthyroidism. Study-level background: Before any treatment, peripheral blood was taken at the initial diagnosis.

Sample: peripheral blood. The TCR sequence derives from an adult man with Graves' ophthalmopathy. The V gene is TRBV7-8, the J gene TRBJ2-5; D may be TRBD1 or TRBD2 (5 bases each). In DNA, the CDR3 is TGTGCCAGCAGTACGGGACCGCGAGAGACCCAGTACTTC. Amino acid sequence: CASSTGPRETQYF.